Each of the 28 T cell receptor beta chains below was sequenced from the same sample in a study of sequential checkpoint blockade in melanoma. Treatment meaning: randomized to nivolumab then ipilimumab (arm A) or the reverse (arm B). Produced via immunoSEQ multiplex PCR; TCRdb's table is partial and in-frame only. The table records about 10,000 clones, 73% of them present only once. Sequences were derived from CD8+ T cells sorted from blood (inferred from file names), sampled from a patient given nivolumab and ipilimumab in sequence. The receptors here all came from a human donor with melanoma.

The CDR3 here is CASKSRSSYEQYF. The CDR3 DNA sequence: TGTGCCAGTAAGTCGCGGAGCTCCTACGAGCAGTACTTC. The chain has TRBV19 and TRBJ2-7, with no clear D. Trimming left V 7 bases short and J 0 bases short, with 10 bases between. The CDR3 is 13 residues long. CDR1 and CDR2 from the germline V gene are LNHDA and SQIVND (reference sequence).

V usage is TRBV10-3 and J usage is TRBJ1-2, with 7 bases lining up with TRBD1. CDR1 is ENHRY and CDR2 is SYGVKD in the germline V gene. The CDR3 consists of 14 residues. V gave up 8 bases and J gave up 4 bases; unmatched junction bases: 10. This chain's CDR3 is CAIHSGGNGYGYTF. The CDR3 DNA reads as TGTGCCATCCACTCAGGGGGGAATGGCTATGGCTACACCTTC.

The CDR3 DNA is TGTGCCAGCAGCCAAGGCGGGGGGGCCGGGGTAAACATTCAGTACTTC. This translates into CASSQGGGAGVNIQYF. This chain joins TRBV4-2 and TRBJ2-4, with 9 bases lining up with TRBD2. With V trimmed by 1 base and J by 6 bases, 7 bases remained unmatched. CDR1 and CDR2 (germline): LGHNA, YNFKEQ. The CDR3 loop spans 16 amino acids.

The rearrangement uses TRBV18 and TRBJ2-7, with D maybe TRBD2 (5 bases). V was cut by 2 bases and J by 6 bases, with 17 bases left in between. From germline, CDR1 is KGHSH and CDR2 LQKENI. The CDR3 is made up of 15 amino acids. DNA for the CDR3: TGTGCCAGCTCACCAAGAGGACCCGAGGGAGTCGAGCAGTACTTC. It codes for CASSPRGPEGVEQYF.

V is TRBV5-1 and J is TRBJ2-2, with D tentatively TRBD2 (5 bases). Germline V gene sequence: CDR1 SGHRS, CDR2 YFSETQ. Trimming removed 6 bases at V and 0 bases at J, with 12 bases between. This CDR3 spans 15 amino acids. In DNA form, the CDR3 reads TGCGCCAGCACTGACGGGATTACGAACACCGGGGAGCTGTTTTTT. Translating gives CASTDGITNTGELFF.

The chain recombines TRBV12-5 with TRBJ2-5, with no clear D. The CDR3 covers 13 residues. Germline-derived CDR1 and CDR2 are LGHNT and FRNRAP. V lost 0 bases to trimming and J lost 4 bases, with 6 bases between them. In DNA, the CDR3 is TGTGCTAGTGGTTTGGTATCGGGAGAGACCCAGTACTTC. Protein sequence: CASGLVSGETQYF.

In this sample, this clone turned up a few times. V is TRBV10-3 and J is TRBJ1-5, with 9 bases aligning to TRBD1. The V gene's germline CDR1 is ENHRY and CDR2 SYGVKD. Trimming removed 5 bases from V and 5 bases from J; junction bases left unmatched: 7. The CDR3 loop spans 15 amino acids. The DNA for the CDR3 is TGTGCCATCAGTCCGGGACAGGGAGATGATCAGCCCCAGCATTTT. Amino acid sequence: CAISPGQGDDQPQHF.

V and J are TRBV5-1 and TRBJ1-2, with D perhaps TRBD1 (5 bases). V dropped 4 bases and J dropped 5 bases, with 21 bases sitting between them. CDR1 SGHRS and CDR2 YFSETQ come from the germline V gene. CDR3 length: 16 amino acids. The CDR3 protein is CASSPRGGERVYGYTF. CDR3 coding DNA: TGCGCCAGCAGCCCGCGAGGAGGGGAACGAGTTTATGGCTACACCTTC.

This sequence joins TRBV7-8 and TRBJ2-7; 7 bases line up with TRBD1. Germline V gene sequence: CDR1 SGHVS, CDR2 FQNEAQ. The ends lost 5 bases at V and 0 bases at J; junction bases unmatched: 4. The CDR3 sequence is 14 residues long. This CDR3 reads CASSPTGASYEQYF. The CDR3 DNA is TGTGCCAGCAGCCCTACAGGGGCCTCCTACGAGCAGTACTTC.

The rearrangement uses TRBV7-6 and TRBJ2-1, with D maybe TRBD2 (6 bases). V lost 1 base, J lost 6 bases, and 10 bases lay in between. The length of the CDR3 is 14 residues. CDR1 is SGHVS, CDR2 FNYEAQ, per germline. CDR3 nucleotides: TGTGCCAGCAGCTTAGTGGGGGGTTCCAATGAGCAGTTCTTC. Translated, it gives CASSLVGGSNEQFF.

The chain recombines TRBV6-6 with TRBJ2-3; possible D gene TRBD2, 6 bases. The germline V gene encodes CDR1 MNHNY and CDR2 SVGAGI (reference sequence). The CDR3 has 15 amino acids. V lost 1 base and J 0 bases, leaving 8 bases between the germline ends. The CDR3 bases are TGTGCCAGCAGTTACTTCGGGGGTAGCACAGATACGCAGTATTTT. Its protein is CASSYFGGSTDTQYF.

Written as DNA, the CDR3 is TGTGCCAGCAGCTTCGGGGAGCACTACGAGCAGTACTTC. Encoded protein: CASSFGEHYEQYF. The V call is TRBV11-3, the J call TRBJ2-7; maybe TRBD2 (5 bases). The V end lost 3 bases, the J end lost 3 bases, and 9 bases lay between the germline ends. This CDR3 comprises 13 residues. Germline CDR1 reads SGHNT; CDR2 reads YENEEA.

The CDR3 DNA is TGCGCCAGCAGCCAAGAACGCGTTTACGGGTCCCGCGATGAGCAGTTCTTC. As protein: CASSQERVYGSRDEQFF. This rearrangement joins TRBV4-1 to TRBJ2-1; D gene uncertain. This CDR3 is built from 17 residues. The germline gives CDR1 MGHRA, CDR2 YSYEKL. V shed 0 bases and J shed 8 bases, with 20 bases lying between them.

This clone appeared a few times. The chain couples TRBV7-2 to TRBJ2-7; D perhaps matches TRBD2 (6 bases). Trimming left V 2 bases short and J 6 bases short, with 14 bases between. The CDR3 loop spans 14 amino acids. The germline V gene encodes CDR1 SGHTA and CDR2 FQGNSA. In nucleotides, the CDR3 is TGTGCCAGCAGCTTAATCGCGGGAATTGGCGAGCAGTACTTC. This codes for CASSLIAGIGEQYF.

The rearrangement joins TRBV30 to TRBJ1-1; D might be TRBD1 (5 bases). The V and J ends lost 0 bases and 3 bases respectively, with 11 bases between them. Germline V gene sequence: CDR1 GTSNPN, CDR2 SVGIG (reference sequence). CDR3 length: 14 residues. The CDR3 DNA sequence: TGTGCCTGGAGTGTACGGGGGTCGGACACTGAAGCTTTCTTT. Encoded protein: CAWSVRGSDTEAFF.

This chain uses TRBV11-2 with TRBJ2-2, with 10 bases fitting TRBD2. Trimming removed 0 bases from V and 3 bases from J; junction bases left unmatched: 4. This CDR3 region has 17 residues. CDR1 and CDR2 (germline): SGHAT, FQNNGV. CDR3 residues: CASSLEVAGGYTGELFF. The CDR3 nucleotides are TGTGCCAGCAGCTTAGAGGTAGCGGGAGGTTACACCGGGGAGCTGTTTTTT.

This clone has a handful of counts. V gene TRBV6-4 combines with J gene TRBJ2-3, with 11 positions matching TRBD2. In germline, CDR1 is MRHNA, CDR2 SNTAGT. The trim removed 2 bases at V and 5 bases at J, leaving 3 bases unmatched. The CDR3 loop spans 15 amino acids. Written as DNA, the CDR3 is TGTGCCAGCAGTGACACTAGCGGGAGTGTAGATACGCAGTATTTT. This gives the protein CASSDTSGSVDTQYF.

By share, this clone ranks as medium-sized. The V and J genes are TRBV5-5 and TRBJ1-5; 8 nucleotides line up with TRBD1. V lost 6 bases and J lost 2; bases outside the gene matches: 7. Germline CDR1 and CDR2: SGHKS and YYEKEE (reference sequence). The CDR3 has 15 amino acids. The CDR3 sequence: CASTPGQAGNQPQHF. The CDR3 nucleotides read TGTGCCAGCACCCCGGGACAGGCGGGCAATCAGCCCCAGCATTTT.

A few counts support this clone. Here the CDR3 DNA reads TGTGCCAGCAGCTTAGCGCCGGGACAGGGGTCGGTCTCCTACGAGCAGTACTTC. Translating it yields CASSLAPGQGSVSYEQYF. The rearrangement joins TRBV11-2 to TRBJ2-7, with 10 bases fitting TRBD1. The germline gives CDR1 SGHAT, CDR2 FQNNGV. Trimming at V came to 1 base and at J to 0 bases, leaving 9 bases not matched to a gene. The CDR3 is made up of 18 amino acids. Drawing the rest from reference TRBV11-2 and TRBJ2-7, the complete variable domain is EAGVAQSPRYKIIEKRQSVAFWCNPISGHATLYWYQQILGQGPKLLIQFQNNGVVDDSQLPKDRFSAERLKGVDSTLKIQPAKLEDSAVYLCASSLAPGQGSVSYEQYFGPGTRLTVT.

This chain joins TRBV18 and TRBJ2-1; a possible D gene is TRBD2 (5 bases). This CDR3 region has 14 residues. With 3 bases removed from V and 9 bases from J, the gap between germline ends came to 15 bases. The germline gives CDR1 KGHSH, CDR2 LQKENI. CDR3 nucleotide sequence: TGTGCCAGCTCACCGGGTCGGGGATATGTTGAGCAGTTCTTC. Translating it yields CASSPGRGYVEQFF.

The rearrangement joins TRBV6-5 to TRBJ2-7; 11 bases line up with TRBD1. Unmatched junction bases numbered 3, after V lost 5 bases and J lost 3 bases. Germline-derived CDR1 and CDR2 are MNHEY and SVGAGI. The CDR3 spans 14 residues. CDR3: CASSAGTGGYEQYF. DNA of the CDR3: TGTGCCAGCAGTGCCGGGACAGGGGGCTACGAGCAGTACTTC.

The chain recombines TRBV7-3 with TRBJ2-3; D may be TRBD2 (5 bases). Looked up from germline, CDR1 is SGHTA and CDR2 is FQGTGA. This CDR3 spans 14 amino acids. Trimming stripped 3 bases from V and 6 bases from J, with 13 bases between. CDR3 in DNA: TGTGCCAGCAGCTTTTCCCCTGCGGGCGATACGCAGTATTTT. It encodes CASSFSPAGDTQYF.

The J gene is TRBJ1-2, the V gene TRBV4-3; 8 bases match TRBD1. This CDR3 has 15 residues. Germline loops: CDR1 LGHNA, CDR2 YSLEER. Trimming at V came to 4 bases and at J to 2 bases, leaving 6 bases not matched to a gene. The CDR3 DNA reads TGCGCCAGCAGCCGGGCCAGACAGGGGAACTATGGCTACACCTTC. Protein product: CASSRARQGNYGYTF.

The V and J genes are TRBV9 and TRBJ2-7, with a possible D match to TRBD2 (6 bases). The length of the CDR3 is 16 residues. Germline V gene lookup returns CDR1 SGDLS and CDR2 YYNGEE. The V end was cut by 0 bases, the J end by 2 bases, with 15 bases between. This CDR3 reads CASSVGIAGTTYEQYF. The CDR3 nucleotides are TGTGCCAGCAGCGTAGGGATTGCGGGGACCACCTACGAGCAGTACTTC.

The chain employs TRBV6-4 and TRBJ2-7; 10 nucleotides agree with TRBD2. Germline CDR1 and CDR2: MRHNA and SNTAGT. This CDR3 contains 15 residues. V lost 4 bases to trimming and J lost 4 bases; unmatched junction nucleotides: 7. The CDR3 bases are TGTGCCAGCAGTGTGCTAGCGGGAGAGGTTTACGAGCAGTACTTC. This translates into CASSVLAGEVYEQYF.

The chain joins TRBV7-9 to TRBJ1-6, with 7 bases fitting TRBD1. The CDR3 runs 16 residues. Trimming removed 2 bases from V and 8 bases from J; junction bases left unmatched: 9. In germline, CDR1 is SEHNR, CDR2 FQNEAQ (reference sequence). The CDR3 region has the DNA TGTGCCAGCAGCTTAAGATTACAGGGGATCGATTCACCCCTCCACTTT. Translated, it gives CASSLRLQGIDSPLHF.

The V gene is TRBV27, the J gene TRBJ1-2; 8 nucleotides agree with TRBD1. V was clipped by 3 bases and J by 6 bases; unmatched bases: 6. CDR3 length: 14 amino acids. CDR1 and CDR2 from the germline V gene are MNHEY and SMNVEV (reference sequence). DNA for the CDR3: TGTGCCAGCAGTTTGGCGGACAGGGCGAATGGCTACACCTTC. Translating gives CASSLADRANGYTF.

The chain couples TRBV2 to TRBJ2-2; perhaps TRBD2 as D (6 bases). Germline CDR1 is SNHLY and CDR2 is FYNNEI. Trimming took 6 bases from V and 4 from J, leaving 15 bases between them. This CDR3 comprises 15 residues. This CDR3 is CASSPWGSGTGELFF. The CDR3 nucleotides are TGTGCCAGCAGCCCTTGGGGTAGCGGCACCGGGGAGCTGTTTTTT.